A single T cell receptor (beta chain) is shown here with its context. Sequenced by immunoSEQ multiplex PCR; TCRdb stores in-frame clones only, minus some. Among approximately 230,000 clones listed, approximately 90% were seen once. This sample was taken from a study of blood T cell repertoires in COVID-19. On the study more broadly: There were acute and convalescent COVID-19 samples, and they came from the United States, Italy and Spain. Nucleic acid was either cDNA or gDNA, and it came from T cells, B-cell-depleted T cells, or PBMCs.

Germline-derived CDR1 and CDR2 are GTSNPN and SVGIG (reference sequence). The V end lost 3 bases, the J end lost 0 bases, and 8 bases lay between the germline ends. The CDR3 extends over 13 amino acids. Participants reported their clinical history, and cohort assignment relied on those reports. Each recovered donor of Cohort 3 presented with two negative PCRs, clearance, or symptom resolution. Sequenced input: PBMCs or T cells enriched from blood (not recorded which). The chain has TRBV30 and TRBJ1-1; D is possibly TRBD1 (6 bases). This TCR was recovered from a man younger than 35 who had recovered from COVID-19. CDR3 sequence (DNA): TGTGCCTGGAGAGGACAGTTGAACACTGAAGCTTTCTTT. Amino acids: CAWRGQLNTEAFF.